The rows below give T cell receptor beta chains drawn from one sample of a study of glioma-infiltrating T cells after dendritic cell vaccination. Profiling relied on immunoSEQ multiplex PCR, and the TCRdb table lists in-frame clones only, not all of them. There are about 65,000 clones in the sample; around nine tenths occur only once, and under 14% lies in the top ten. Sequencing was performed on blood, taken after dendritic cell vaccination. Every receptor here comes from a human donor with glioblastoma. CDR3s include the opening cysteine and the closing phenylalanine or tryptophan. The D gene is left open where the match is weak. Size is omitted from some rows. Given values are once, few, many or a class for expanded clones.

-,11,TRBJ2-7,-,TRBV6-1,TGTGCCAGTCGAAACACATACGAGCAGTACTTC,CASRNTYEQYF
-,16,TRBJ2-7,-,TRBV11-2,TGTGCCAGCAGCCTAATTTCTGGGGCCCTCTCCTACGAGCAGTACTTC,CASSLISGALSYEQYF
once,19,TRBJ2-7,-,TRBV6-1,TGTGCCAGCAGTGAAGCGCTTCGGGGTTTCGGGAGTTCAGAGTACGAGCAGTACTTC,CASSEALRGFGSSEYEQYF
-,14,TRBJ2-2,TRBD2,TRBV19,TGTGCCAGTAAGGCGGGGGGGCCCTCCGGGGAGCTGTTTTTT,CASKAGGPSGELFF
few,16,TRBJ1-5,-,TRBV6-1,TGTGCCAGCAGTGAAGCCCAGGGAGGCAGCAATCAGCCCCAGCATTTT,CASSEAQGGSNQPQHF
-,12,TRBJ2-7,TRBD1,TRBV29-1,TGCAGCGTGGACAGGGGAAACTACGAGCAGTACTTC,CSVDRGNYEQYF
once,15,TRBJ1-2,-,TRBV14,TGTGCCAGCAGCCAAGACTTGGGGCGGAACTATGGCTACACCTTC,CASSQDLGRNYGYTF
-,14,TRBJ1-2,-,TRBV30,TGTGCCTGGAGCCACACCGGGGGAAAGAATGGCTACACCTTC,CAWSHTGGKNGYTF
once,14,TRBJ1-1,TRBD1,TRBV5-4,TGTGCCAGCAGCGCAGCAGGGGGTGGCACTGAAGCTTTCTTT,CASSAAGGGTEAFF
-,15,TRBJ2-2,-,TRBV11-3,TGTGCCAGCACCAAAAGAGGGCCCGGGGCCGGGGAGCTGTTTTTT,CASTKRGPGAGELFF
once,14,TRBJ2-7,TRBD2,TRBV7-9,TGTGCCAGCAGCCCGCGGGACTACGGATACGAGCAGTACTTC,CASSPRDYGYEQYF
few,15,TRBJ1-6,TRBD1,TRBV14,TGTGCCAGCAGCCAAGCAGGGGGACGTAATTCACCCCTCCACTTT,CASSQAGGRNSPLHF
-,11,TRBJ2-5,-,TRBV11-3,TGTGCCAGCAGCGCGGAAGAGACCCAGTACTTC,CASSAEETQYF
-,16,TRBJ1-6,-,TRBV5-5,TGTGCCAGCAGCTTGGTCTCCACCTCCTATAATTCCCCCCTCCACTTT,CASSLVSTSYNSPLHF
-,15,TRBJ2-7,TRBD2,TRBV9,TGTGCCAGCAGCGTGTTTAGCGGGAGTGAATACGAGCAGTACTTC,CASSVFSGSEYEQYF
-,15,TRBJ2-4,-,TRBV11-2,TGTGCCAGCAGCCCCGGGAGTTTCGCCAAAAACATTCAGTACTTC,CASSPGSFAKNIQYF
-,13,TRBJ1-3,-,TRBV7-8,TGTGCCAGCACCGCGGTTGCTGGAAACACCATATATTTT,CASTAVAGNTIYF
once,12,TRBJ2-3,-,TRBV7-9,TGTGCCAGCAGCCCCCCCTCGACAACGCAGTATTTT,CASSPPSTTQYF
-,14,TRBJ2-1,TRBD2,TRBV11-2,TGTGCCAGCAGACGCGGGGGGGTCGTTGTTGAGCAGTTCTTC,CASRRGGVVVEQFF
-,17,TRBJ2-1,TRBD2,TRBV7-6,TGTGCCAGCAGCTTAGATAGGGGACTAGCGGGGTACAATGAGCAGTTCTTC,CASSLDRGLAGYNEQFF
once,16,TRBJ1-4,-,TRBV23-1,TGCGCCAGCAGTCAATTAAATCCTACAACTAATGAAAAACTGTTTTTT,CASSQLNPTTNEKLFF
-,14,TRBJ1-2,TRBD1,TRBV7-2,TGTGCCAGCAGTTTGATGACAGGGAACCGTGGCTACACCTTC,CASSLMTGNRGYTF
-,14,TRBJ1-3,-,TRBV9,TGTGCCAGCAGCGTTGGGGGCACTGGAAACACCATATATTTT,CASSVGGTGNTIYF
-,14,TRBJ2-7,TRBD2,TRBV6-1,TGTGCCAGCAGTTGGACTAGCGGGGCCCACGAGCAGTACTTC,CASSWTSGAHEQYF
-,14,TRBJ2-7,-,TRBV7-8,TGTGCCAGCAGCTTACAAGCGACCCTTTACGAGCAGTACTTC,CASSLQATLYEQYF
-,12,TRBJ2-3,-,TRBV10-2,TGCGCCAGCGGTCATTCCAGTGATACGCAGTATTTT,CASGHSSDTQYF
-,14,TRBJ1-2,-,TRBV7-9,TGTGCCAGCAGCTTAGTCGGGACACAGTATGGCTACACCTTC,CASSLVGTQYGYTF